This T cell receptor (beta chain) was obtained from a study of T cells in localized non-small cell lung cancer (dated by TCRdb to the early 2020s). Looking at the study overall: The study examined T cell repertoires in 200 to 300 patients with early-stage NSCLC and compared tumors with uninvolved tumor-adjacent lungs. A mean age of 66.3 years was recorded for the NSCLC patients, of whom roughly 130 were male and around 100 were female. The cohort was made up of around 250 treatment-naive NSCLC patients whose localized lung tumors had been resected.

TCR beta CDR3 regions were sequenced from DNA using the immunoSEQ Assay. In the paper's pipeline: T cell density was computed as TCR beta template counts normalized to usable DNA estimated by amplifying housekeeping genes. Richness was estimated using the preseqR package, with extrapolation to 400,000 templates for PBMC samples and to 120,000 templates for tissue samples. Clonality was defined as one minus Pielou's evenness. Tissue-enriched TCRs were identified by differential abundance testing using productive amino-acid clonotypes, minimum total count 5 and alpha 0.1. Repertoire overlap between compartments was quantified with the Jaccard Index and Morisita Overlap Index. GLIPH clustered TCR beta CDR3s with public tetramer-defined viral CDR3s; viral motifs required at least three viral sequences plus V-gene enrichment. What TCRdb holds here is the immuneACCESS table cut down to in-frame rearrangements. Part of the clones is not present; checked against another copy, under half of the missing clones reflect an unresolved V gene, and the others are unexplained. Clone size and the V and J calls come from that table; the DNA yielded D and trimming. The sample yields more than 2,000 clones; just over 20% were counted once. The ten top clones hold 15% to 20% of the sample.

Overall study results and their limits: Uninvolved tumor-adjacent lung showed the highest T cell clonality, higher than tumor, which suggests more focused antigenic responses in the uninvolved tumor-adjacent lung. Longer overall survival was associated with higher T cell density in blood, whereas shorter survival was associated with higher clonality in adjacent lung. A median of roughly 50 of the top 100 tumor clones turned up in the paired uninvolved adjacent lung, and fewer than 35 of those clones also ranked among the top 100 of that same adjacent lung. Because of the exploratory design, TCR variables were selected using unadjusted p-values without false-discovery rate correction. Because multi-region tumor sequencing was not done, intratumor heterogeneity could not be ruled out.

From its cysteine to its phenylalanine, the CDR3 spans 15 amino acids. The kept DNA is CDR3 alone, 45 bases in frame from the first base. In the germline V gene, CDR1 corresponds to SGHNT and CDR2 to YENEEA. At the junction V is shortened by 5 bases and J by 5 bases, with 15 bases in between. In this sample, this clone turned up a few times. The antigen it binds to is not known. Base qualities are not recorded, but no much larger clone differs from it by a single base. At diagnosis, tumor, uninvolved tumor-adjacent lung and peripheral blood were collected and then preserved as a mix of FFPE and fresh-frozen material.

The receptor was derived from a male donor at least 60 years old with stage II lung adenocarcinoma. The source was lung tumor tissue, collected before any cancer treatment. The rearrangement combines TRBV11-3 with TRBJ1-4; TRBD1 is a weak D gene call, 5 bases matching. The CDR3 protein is CASSNLGGWNEKLFF. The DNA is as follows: TGTGCCAGCAGCAACCTGGGGGGATGGAATGAAAAACTGTTTTTT.